The T cell receptor (beta chain) under discussion was sequenced for a study of T cells after yellow fever vaccination. A single record per CDR3 protein comes from TCRdb applying MiXCR to the 5' RACE reads. This table holds about 120,000 distinct CDR3 sequences, about 8.2% found once. Sequencing used CD8+ T cells sorted from PBMCs, obtained on the day of the yellow fever booster vaccination. The clonotype was recovered from a man aged 18 to 30 who received the YFV17D yellow fever vaccine.

Here the CDR3 DNA reads TGTGCCAGCAGCTCGGAACCGGGACAGGGGAAAAACGAGCAGTACTTC. Its translation is CASSSEPGQGKNEQYF. The chain recombines TRBV7-6 with TRBJ2-7; TRBD1 matches 10 bases. Germline trimming cut 4 bases from V and 5 bases from J; bases unmatched to any gene: 11. The CDR3 runs 16 residues. Germline CDR1 and CDR2: SGHVS and FNYEAQ.